This T cell receptor (beta chain) was observed in a study of identical twins. This clonotype has more than one count but fewer than ten. Template switching created a universal primer site, and the cDNA included unique molecular identifiers. TCRdb called the 5' RACE reads again in MiXCR, with one record for every CDR3 protein. There are some 730,000 distinct CDR3 sequences in the sample; 15% to 20% occur only once, and roughly 14% lies in the top ten. V was pared by 5 bases and J by 7 bases, with 9 bases of the junction left unmatched. CDR3 length equals 16 residues. The germline CDR1 and CDR2 sequences are PRHDT and FYEKMQ (reference sequence). The same sample was also used in a study of T cells expressing NK-cell markers. That paper adds: These clonotypes, the leaders elsewhere, also led the CD3+CD56-NKG2C+ fraction in a few donors.

This receptor was identified in a woman aged 18-29 years in good health. The chain couples TRBV13 to TRBJ2-1; 12 nucleotides line up with TRBD2. Sequencing was done on a sample of PBMCs. This CDR3 reads CASSLPASGRGNEQFF. The CDR3 DNA reads TGTGCCAGCAGCCTACCGGCTAGCGGGAGGGGGAATGAGCAGTTCTTC.